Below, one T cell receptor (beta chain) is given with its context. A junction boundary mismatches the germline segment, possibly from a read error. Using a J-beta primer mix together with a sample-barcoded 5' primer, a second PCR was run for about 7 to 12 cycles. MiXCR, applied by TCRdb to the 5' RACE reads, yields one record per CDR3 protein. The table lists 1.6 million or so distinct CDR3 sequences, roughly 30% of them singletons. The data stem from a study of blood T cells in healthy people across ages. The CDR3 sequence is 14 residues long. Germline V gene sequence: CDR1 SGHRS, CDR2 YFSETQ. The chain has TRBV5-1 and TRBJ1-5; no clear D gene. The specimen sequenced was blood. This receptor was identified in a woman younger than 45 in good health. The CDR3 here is CASSPRKSNRPQHF. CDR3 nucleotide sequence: TGCGCCAGCAGCCCGCGGAAGAGCAATCGGCCCCAGCATTTT.